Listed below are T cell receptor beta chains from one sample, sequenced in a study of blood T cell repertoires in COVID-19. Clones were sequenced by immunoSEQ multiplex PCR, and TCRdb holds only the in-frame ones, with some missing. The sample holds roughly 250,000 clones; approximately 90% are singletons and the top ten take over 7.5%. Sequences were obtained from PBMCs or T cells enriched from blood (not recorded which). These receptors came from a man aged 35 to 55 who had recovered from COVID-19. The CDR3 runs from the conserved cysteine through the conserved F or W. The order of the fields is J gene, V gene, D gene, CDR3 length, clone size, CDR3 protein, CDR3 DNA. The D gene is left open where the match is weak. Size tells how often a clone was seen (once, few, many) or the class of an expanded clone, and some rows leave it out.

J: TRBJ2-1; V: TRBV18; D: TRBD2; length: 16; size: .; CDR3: CASSPPLREWDNEQFF; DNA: TGTGCCAGCTCACCACCTTTGCGGGAGTGGGACAATGAGCAGTTCTTC
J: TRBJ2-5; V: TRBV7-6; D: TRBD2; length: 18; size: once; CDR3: CASSSPSVLAGAPQTQYF; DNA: TGTGCCAGCAGCTCCCCCTCGGTCCTAGCGGGGGCCCCCCAGACCCAGTACTTC
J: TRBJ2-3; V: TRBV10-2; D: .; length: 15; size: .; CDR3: CASSARVAGRDTQYF; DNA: TGCGCCAGCAGCGCTAGGGTGGCGGGGCGAGATACGCAGTATTTT
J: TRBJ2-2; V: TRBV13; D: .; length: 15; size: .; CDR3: CASSRTVTNTGELFF; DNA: TGTGCCAGCAGCCGGACAGTAACGAACACCGGGGAGCTGTTTTTT
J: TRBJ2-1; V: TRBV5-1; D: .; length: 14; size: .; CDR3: CATGRGTPYNEQFF; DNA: TGCGCCACCGGCCGGGGGACCCCATACAATGAGCAGTTCTTC
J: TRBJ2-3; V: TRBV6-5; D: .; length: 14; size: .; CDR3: CASRRQEYTDTQYF; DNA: TGTGCCAGCAGAAGACAGGAATACACAGATACGCAGTATTTT
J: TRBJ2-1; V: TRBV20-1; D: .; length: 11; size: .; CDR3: CSAREQLEQFF; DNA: TGCAGTGCTAGAGAGCAACTTGAGCAGTTCTTC
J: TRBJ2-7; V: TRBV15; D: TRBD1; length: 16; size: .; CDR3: CATSRVLGQVGYEQYF; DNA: TGTGCCACCAGCAGAGTTTTAGGACAGGTCGGGTACGAGCAGTACTTC
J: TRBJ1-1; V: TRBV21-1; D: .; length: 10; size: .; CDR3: CASSVKGRVF; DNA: TGTGCCAGCTCGGTAAAGGGGCGCGTCTTT
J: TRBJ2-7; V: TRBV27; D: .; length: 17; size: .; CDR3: CASSLRSPGPEVYEQYF; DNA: TGTGCCAGCAGTTTAAGGTCCCCTGGCCCGGAGGTATACGAGCAGTACTTC
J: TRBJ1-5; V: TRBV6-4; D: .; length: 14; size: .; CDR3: CASSAGTDNQPQHF; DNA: TGTGCCAGCAGTGCCGGTACAGACAATCAGCCCCAGCATTTT
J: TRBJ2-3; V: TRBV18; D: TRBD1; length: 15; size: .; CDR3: CASLQGDPNTDTQYF; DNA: TGTGCCAGCTTACAGGGGGATCCTAACACAGATACGCAGTATTTT
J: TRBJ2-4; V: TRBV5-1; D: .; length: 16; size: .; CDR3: CASSLAGAGSKNIQYF; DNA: TGCGCCAGCAGCTTGGCCGGTGCGGGAAGCAAAAACATTCAGTACTTC